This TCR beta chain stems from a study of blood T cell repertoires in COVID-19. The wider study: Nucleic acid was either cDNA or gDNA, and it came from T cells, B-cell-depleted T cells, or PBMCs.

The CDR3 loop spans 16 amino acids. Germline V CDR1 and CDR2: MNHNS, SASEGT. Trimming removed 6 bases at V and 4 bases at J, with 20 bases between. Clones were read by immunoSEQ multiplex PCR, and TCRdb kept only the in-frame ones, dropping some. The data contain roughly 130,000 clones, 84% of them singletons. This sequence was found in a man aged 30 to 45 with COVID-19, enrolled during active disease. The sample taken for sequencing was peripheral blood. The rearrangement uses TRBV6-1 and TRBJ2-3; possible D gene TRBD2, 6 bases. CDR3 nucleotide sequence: TGTGCCAGCAGGGAATTTGGAGGGGTGCAAGCAGATACGCAGTATTTT. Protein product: CASREFGGVQADTQYF.